The source of this T cell receptor beta chain is a study of blood T cell repertoires in COVID-19. Study in general: The samples span acute and convalescent COVID-19 from the United States, Italy and Spain.

In the authors' methods: It was from reference gene primer amplification that nucleated cell counts were estimated. Produced via immunoSEQ multiplex PCR; TCRdb's table is partial and in-frame only. The D gene and trimming were derived from the DNA, and the V and J assignments and clone size from that table. The sample includes over 95,000 clones, about four fifths of them seen just once. The CDR3 extends over 13 amino acids. After removal of 3 bases from V and 6 bases from J, the junction contained 7 bases not matched to a gene. The germline gives CDR1 GTSNPN, CDR2 SVGIG (reference sequence). Sequencing was carried out using peripheral blood. The TCR was taken from a human donor in a cohort sampled during active COVID-19. The rearrangement joins TRBV30 to TRBJ2-7; 8 bases align to TRBD2. The CDR3: CAWRKREQVEQYF. CDR3 DNA: TGTGCCTGGAGAAAGCGGGAGCAGGTCGAGCAGTACTTC. The full variable domain, rest sourced from reference TRBV30 and TRBJ2-7, is SQTIHQWPATLVQPVGSPLSLECTVEGTSNPNLYWYRQAAGRGLQLLFYSVGIGQISSEVPQNLSASRPQDRQFILSSKKLLLSDSGFYLCAWRKREQVEQYFGPGTRLTVT.